The clone carrying this TCR beta chain was recorded once. Antigen unknown. Germline CDR1 MDHEN, CDR2 SYDVKM. The CDR3 loop spans 16 amino acids. Trimming shortened V by 6 bases and J by 4 bases, and 18 bases separated the two germline ends. The data derive from a study of cytomegalovirus exposure and HLA in healthy donors. Findings of the study overall: Later analysis demonstrated an association between a missense DCLRE1C variant and TCR beta V- and J-gene trimming.

13 Jbeta primers and 60 Vbeta primers were used for the PCR. The table came from immunoSEQ multiplex PCR; TCRdb's copy has only in-frame clones and leaves some out. This table has approximately 150,000 clones, about four fifths appearing once. The chain links TRBV28 to TRBJ2-2, with D perhaps TRBD2 (7 bases). Sequencing input: PBMCs. The clonotype originates from a woman in her thirties or forties in good health and CMV-seropositive. Here the CDR3 reads CASRLGGGGVTGELFF. The CDR3 coding sequence is TGTGCCAGCAGGCTGGGGGGGGGCGGCGTCACCGGGGAGCTGTTTTTT.